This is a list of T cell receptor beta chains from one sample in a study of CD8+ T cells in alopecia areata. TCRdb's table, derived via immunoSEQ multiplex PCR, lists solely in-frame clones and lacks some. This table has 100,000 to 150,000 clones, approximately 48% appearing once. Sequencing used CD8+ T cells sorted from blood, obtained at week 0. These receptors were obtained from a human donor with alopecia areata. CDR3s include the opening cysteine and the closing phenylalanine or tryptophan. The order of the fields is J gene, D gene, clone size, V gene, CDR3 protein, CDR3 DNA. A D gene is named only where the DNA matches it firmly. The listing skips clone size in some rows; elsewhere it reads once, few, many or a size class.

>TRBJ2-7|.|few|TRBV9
CASSVDGGADAYEQYF
TGTGCCAGCAGCGTAGATGGCGGGGCCGATGCCTACGAGCAGTACTTC
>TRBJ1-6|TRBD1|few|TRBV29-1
CSVGGTGENSPLHF
TGCAGCGTGGGGGGGACAGGGGAGAATTCACCCCTCCACTTT
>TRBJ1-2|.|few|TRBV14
CASSHRTEANYGYTF
TGTGCCAGCAGCCATAGGACAGAAGCTAACTATGGCTACACCTTC
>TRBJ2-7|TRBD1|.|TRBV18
CASSTLTGGAYEQYF
TGTGCCAGCTCAACGCTGACAGGGGGAGCCTACGAGCAGTACTTC
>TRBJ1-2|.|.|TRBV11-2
CASSLGGLEGYTF
TGTGCCAGCAGCTTAGGGGGACTCGAAGGCTACACCTTC
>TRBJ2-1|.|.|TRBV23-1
CASKGPRTRDNEQFF
TGCGCCAGCAAGGGACCCCGCACACGAGACAATGAGCAGTTCTTC
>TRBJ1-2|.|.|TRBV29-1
CSVVGGGYTF
TGCAGCGTTGTAGGCGGTGGCTACACCTTC
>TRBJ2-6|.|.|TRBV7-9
CASSPRGLSGANVLTF
TGTGCCAGCAGCCCCCGGGGCCTCTCTGGGGCCAACGTCCTGACTTTC
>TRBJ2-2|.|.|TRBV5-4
CASSYDAGTAELFF
TGTGCCAGCAGCTACGACGCCGGGACGGCTGAGCTGTTTTTT
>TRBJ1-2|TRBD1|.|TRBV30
CAWSAGTGHYGYTF
TGTGCCTGGAGTGCTGGGACAGGGCACTATGGCTACACCTTC
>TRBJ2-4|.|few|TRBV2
CASSEHRGDIQYF
TGTGCCAGCAGTGAGCATAGAGGGGACATTCAGTACTTC
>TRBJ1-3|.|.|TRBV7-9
CASSSGRTSGNTIYF
TGTGCCAGCAGCTCGGGACGGACCTCTGGAAACACCATATATTTT
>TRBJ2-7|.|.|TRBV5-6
CASSLVLRTEPYEQYF
TGTGCCAGCAGCTTGGTCCTGAGGACGGAACCCTACGAGCAGTACTTC
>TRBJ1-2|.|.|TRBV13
CASSFPGSHYGYTF
TGTGCCAGCAGCTTCCCGGGGAGTCACTATGGCTACACCTTC
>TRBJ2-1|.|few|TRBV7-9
CASSFTGGNNEQFF
TGTGCCAGCAGCTTTACGGGCGGAAACAATGAGCAGTTCTTC
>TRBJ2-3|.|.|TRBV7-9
CASSLFVGSRDTQYF
TGTGCCAGCAGCTTGTTTGTGGGGTCTAGGGATACGCAGTATTTT
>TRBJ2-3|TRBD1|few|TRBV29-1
CSVVWDRGLEGKYF
TGCAGCGTTGTATGGGACAGGGGACTCGAGGGGAAGTATTTT
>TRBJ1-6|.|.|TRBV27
CASTLGGGSPLHF
TGTGCCAGCACCCTTGGGGGTGGCTCACCCCTCCACTTT